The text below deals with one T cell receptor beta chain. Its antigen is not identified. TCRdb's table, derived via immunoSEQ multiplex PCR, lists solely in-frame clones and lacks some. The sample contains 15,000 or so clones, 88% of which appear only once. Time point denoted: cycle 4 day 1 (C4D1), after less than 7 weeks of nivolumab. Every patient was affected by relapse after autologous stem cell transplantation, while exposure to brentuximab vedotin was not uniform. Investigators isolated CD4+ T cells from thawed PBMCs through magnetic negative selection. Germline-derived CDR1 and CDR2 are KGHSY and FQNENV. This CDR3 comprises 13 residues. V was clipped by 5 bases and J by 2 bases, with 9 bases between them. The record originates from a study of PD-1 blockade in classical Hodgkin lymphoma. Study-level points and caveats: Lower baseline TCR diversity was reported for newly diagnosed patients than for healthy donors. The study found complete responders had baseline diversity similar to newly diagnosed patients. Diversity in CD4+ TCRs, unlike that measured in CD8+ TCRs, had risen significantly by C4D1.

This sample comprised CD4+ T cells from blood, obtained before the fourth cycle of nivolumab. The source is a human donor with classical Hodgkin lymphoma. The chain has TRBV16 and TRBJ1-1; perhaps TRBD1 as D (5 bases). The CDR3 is CASSTQGNTEAFF. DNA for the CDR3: TGTGCCAGCAGCACTCAGGGAAACACTGAAGCTTTCTTT. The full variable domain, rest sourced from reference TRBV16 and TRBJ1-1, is GEEVAQTPKHLVRGEGQKAKLYCAPIKGHSYVFWYQQVLKNEFKFLISFQNENVFDETGMPKERFSAKCLPNSPCSLEIQATKLEDSAVYFCASSTQGNTEAFFGQGTRLTVV.